What follows describes a single TCR beta chain. The clone's antigen remains unknown. Base-call qualities are not available, and no considerably larger clone is one nucleotide away. The receptor library was made with the immunoSEQ multiplex PCR assay. The multiplex PCR relied on a mix of 60 forward primers for TCR Vbeta segments and 13 reverse primers for TCR Jbeta segments. The CDR3 region of rearranged TCR beta genes was amplified from genomic DNA with a multiplex PCR assay. The amplified TCR beta libraries were sequenced on the Illumina HiSeq System as 87-base-pair reads. For the original study's pipeline: A later analysis tallied roughly 78 million unique TCR beta chains across the roughly 610 repertoires, and some 12 million of those chains were shared by two or more donors. A nearest-neighbor algorithm error-corrected the raw reads and collapsed the reads into unique sequences, merging closely related sequences to remove PCR and sequencing errors. Alignment of CDR3 sequences to IMGT reference sequences was used to assign V, D and J gene segments. For a sequence to be retained, a match of at least six nucleotides to both a V gene segment and a J gene segment was required. A rearrangement was called productive if the CDR3 had no stop codons and remained in frame with V and J, and every other rearrangement was called non-productive. Following IMGT convention, CDR3 was defined as the stretch from the second conserved V-encoded cysteine to the conserved J-encoded phenylalanine. The earlier analysis of some 580 of the donors excluded any sequence lacking an unambiguous match to a single V gene segment. In an earlier analysis of roughly 600 of the donors, a V segment was called functional when productive rearrangements were above 56.7%, and segregating when the standard deviation between donors exceeded 5%. A statistical classification framework was built for diagnosing cytomegalovirus status from the catalog of TCR beta chain sequences. V and J gene assignment, in a later analysis, came from comparing TCR nucleotide sequences with IMGT/GENE-DB human TR gene sequences. In a later analysis, CDR3 sequences and most-parsimonious VDJ recombination scenarios were assigned using the TCRdist pipeline. A later analysis defined each TCR beta chain by its CDR3 amino acid sequence plus V-gene family, and excluded reads lacking a unique V-gene family. To address suspected cross-contamination and a sequencing artifact, a later analysis removed roughly 580 highly shared, low-generation-probability nucleotide sequences. In a later analysis, a clonal expansion index was calculated for each public chain from normalized within-repertoire ranks of inferred template counts. In a later analysis, generation probabilities were computed using a VDJ recombination model fitted to out-of-frame rearrangements, and the results were checked against IGoR. A later analysis scored TCR-TCR, TCR-HLA and TCR-CMV co-occurrence with hypergeometric tests, applying a repertoire-size bias correction to TCR pairs. To estimate false discovery rates, a later analysis permuted the HLA or CMV assignments 20 times. In a later analysis, co-occurring TCRs were grouped with DBSCAN, and TCRdist sequence similarity was added when clustering was performed within HLA-allele-positive subsets. Repertoires with fewer than 30,000 or more than 120,000 public chains, plus five repertoires with anomalous nucleotide sharing, were excluded from co-occurrence clustering. This is the immuneACCESS table as TCRdb keeps it, with only in-frame sequences that have V and J called. A part of the clones is gone; compared with another copy, unresolved V genes explain less than half, and the rest is unexplained. V and J calls and clone size follow that table, whereas D and trimming were derived from the DNA. This sample is represented by some 150,000 clones; around 84% of them were singletons. The top ten clonotypes cover roughly 2.5% of the sample.

In the germline V gene (reference sequence), CDR1 corresponds to MNHEY and CDR2 to SMNVEV. The CDR3 goes from the cysteine to the phenylalanine over 14 residues. The CDR3 DNA has 42 bases and is translated from base 1. Trimming removed 2 bases from V and 11 bases from J, leaving 18 bases between the germline ends. These data come from a study of cytomegalovirus exposure and HLA in healthy donors (dated by TCRdb to about 2017). Some background on the complete study: An earlier analysis of approximately 600 of the donors reported about 250 Gb of sequence data and some 120 million unique TCR beta sequences from 150 million to 200 million T cells. Around 320 gigabases of sequencing data and around 87 million unique TCR sequences were included in an early release covering several hundred HLA-typed donors. Of the 398 genotyped donors, about 80% fell in the genetic ancestry cluster associated with self-reported Caucasian donors. The aim of the study was to test whether cataloging public T cell receptors could identify signatures of past pathogen exposure. Using immunosequencing, the study profiled T cell repertoires from roughly 650 subjects and related those repertoires to cytomegalovirus serostatus. Besides the first cohort of 666 subjects, a separate validation cohort made up of 120 different subjects was used. The study combined high-throughput TCR immunosequencing, statistical association of individual TCRs with disease status, and machine learning to predict cytomegalovirus infection status. To study patterns of TCR occurrence, a later analysis re-analyzed previously published TCR beta repertoires from several hundred donors and added high-resolution HLA genotyping. Rather than drawing on any new phenotypic data, the later analysis identified candidate immune exposures from TCR beta sequences and the way those sequences occurred across donors. In an earlier analysis of more than 550 of the donors, high-throughput TCR beta sequencing was used to judge whether each TCR beta V gene segment behaved as functional or pseudogenic. Alongside the repertoire data, information on donor age, sex, ethnicity and CMV serostatus was compiled. Genome-wide SNP genotypes for about three fifths of the roughly 670 donors were used in a later genetic analysis, which treated that subset as a discovery cohort. Every discovery cohort repertoire had been produced on one sequencing platform. HLA typing included class I and class II loci at four-digit resolution. The number of donors typed differed by locus, with 629-630 for A, B, C, DRB1 and DQB1, around 560 for DQA1, over 600 for DPA1, and some 450 for DPB1. About 5 DR-DQ haplotypes were handled as single units for association and clustering, since linkage in the cohort was strong. On average, about 240,000 unique TCR beta nucleotide sequences were sequenced per donor among 398 genotyped donors of the cohort, with around 19% of those sequences being non-productive. Overall results and qualifications from the work: A further reported finding was that TCR beta sequences accurately predicted the HLA-A and HLA-B alleles for most subjects in the first cohort. Most CMV-associated TCR beta chains appeared to be HLA-restricted in a later analysis, and the HLA associations seemed to be driven largely by CMV exposure. In this cohort, only TCR beta chains were sequenced, and detectable features were limited by the absence of alpha or paired-chain data. The study listed 150 to 200 TCR beta chains as associated with cytomegalovirus. According to a later analysis, TCR association rates differed among HLA loci, with DRB1 alleles showing the most associated TCRs and HLA-C alleles showing the fewest. Three of the identified cytomegalovirus-associated TCR beta chains were confirmed in vitro to be specific for cytomegalovirus antigens. Presence/absence analyses assumed roughly uniform sequencing depth across donors, an assumption that may not hold. Strong co-occurrence of HLA alleles, especially DR and DQ, made assigning TCR associations to individual alleles difficult. The classifier was reported to diagnose cytomegalovirus status with high specificity and sensitivity in both the original and validation cohorts. Because counts were too low, roughly 18 rarely observed V segments, including chromosome 9 orphons, were left out of the earlier analysis of a few hundred of the donors. Some IMGT-functional V segments, including TRBV6-2 and TRBV6-3, could not be told apart with the 87-base-pair reads, so those segments were excluded. The sequencing pipeline was judged likely to have produced a cluster of highly shared sequence variants as a technical artifact. Linkage disequilibrium might explain the correlated functional status among segregating V segments, but an unknown experimental factor could not be ruled out. In a later analysis, HLA-associated TCR beta chains were found to be more clonally expanded and to have lower generation probabilities than equally common non-associated chains. At a false discovery rate of 0.05, a later analysis linked some 18,000 TCR beta sequences to specific HLA alleles. For the cohort, immune exposure information was limited to CMV serostatus. The authors suggested that the approach could potentially be generalized to other disease states and immunological phenotypes. A later analysis reported that several top co-occurrence clusters appeared linked to parvovirus B19, influenza, CMV and Epstein-Barr virus. V-gene and J-gene trimming of TCR beta chains was associated with a missense DCLRE1C variant in a later genetic analysis, and the association was replicated in an independent cohort. In a later genetic analysis, fewer N-insertions in productive TCRs were reported among donors in an Asian-associated ancestry cluster than the approximately 710-donor mean. Broadly in line with IMGT annotations, most TCR beta V segments showed up in productive rearrangements about 87% or about 30% of the time in an earlier analysis of approximately 600 of the donors. Across donors, most TCR sequences were observed very rarely, whereas some public TCRs were present in many individuals. Because HLA typing was unavailable for some donors at each locus, only the typed subset was used in association tests.

In total, 600 or so healthy bone marrow donors made up the cohort. Cohort members were all nominally healthy when sampled, although unrecorded immune exposures were likely present. The donor was CMV seronegative and was included in the group of a few hundred seronegative cohort members. Each donor provided a peripheral blood sample, and peripheral blood mononuclear cells were used for TCR beta sequencing. The Qiagen DNeasy Blood Extraction Kit was used to extract genomic DNA from the blood cell samples. This sequence uses TRBV27 and TRBJ1-1; TRBD1 is perhaps the D gene, given 5 matching bases. This TCR derives from a boy under 10 years old in good health and CMV-seronegative. Sequenced input: PBMCs. This receptor has the CDR3 CASSLAALGGNAFF. The nucleotide sequence is given as TGTGCCAGCAGTTTAGCCGCGTTGGGGGGTAACGCTTTCTTT.